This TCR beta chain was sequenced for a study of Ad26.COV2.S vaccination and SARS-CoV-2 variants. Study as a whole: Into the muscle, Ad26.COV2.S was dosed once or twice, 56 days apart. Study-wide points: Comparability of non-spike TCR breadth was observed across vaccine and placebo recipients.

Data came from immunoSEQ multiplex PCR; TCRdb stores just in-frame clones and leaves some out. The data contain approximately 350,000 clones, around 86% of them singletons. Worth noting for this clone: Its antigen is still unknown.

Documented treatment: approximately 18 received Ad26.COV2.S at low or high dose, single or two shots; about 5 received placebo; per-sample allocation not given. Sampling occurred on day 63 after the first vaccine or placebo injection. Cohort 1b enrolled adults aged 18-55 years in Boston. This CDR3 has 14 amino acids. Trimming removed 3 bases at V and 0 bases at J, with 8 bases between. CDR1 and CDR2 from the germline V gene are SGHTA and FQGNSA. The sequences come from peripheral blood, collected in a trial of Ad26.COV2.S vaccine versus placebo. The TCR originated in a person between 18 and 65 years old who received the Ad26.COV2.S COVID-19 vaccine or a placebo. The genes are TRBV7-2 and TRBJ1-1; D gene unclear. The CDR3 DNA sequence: TGTGCCAGCAGCTTCGGACCGCTGAACACTGAAGCTTTCTTT. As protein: CASSFGPLNTEAFF.